The 17 T cell receptor beta chains below were found in one sample sequenced in a study of blood T cell repertoires in COVID-19. Libraries were prepared by immunoSEQ multiplex PCR; TCRdb keeps only in-frame clonotypes and omits some of them. The repertoire consists of around 300,000 clones, with around 90% occurring once and the leading ten covering around 2%. Material: PBMCs or T cells enriched from blood (not recorded which). The receptors derive from a woman aged 60-75 years in a cohort exposed to, infected with or recovered from COVID-19 (not recorded which).

This clone was seen just once. The genes are TRBV5-4 and TRBJ1-4, with TRBD1 matching 10 bases. V lost 4 bases to trimming and J lost 8 bases; unmatched junction nucleotides: 5. This CDR3 has 14 amino acids. Germline CDR1 reads SGHNT; CDR2 reads YYREEE (reference sequence). The CDR3 DNA reads as TGTGCCAGCAGCAGGGACAGGGGAGACGAAAAACTGTTTTTT. Translating gives CASSRDRGDEKLFF.

As DNA, the CDR3 is TGCGCCAGCAGCTTGGAAAGTACAGGGGGCCAATCACCCCTCCACTTT. It encodes CASSLESTGGQSPLHF. V usage is TRBV5-1 and J usage is TRBJ1-6; the match to TRBD1 covers 9 bases. This CDR3 has 16 amino acids. V shed 0 bases, J shed 10 bases, and the junction held 8 bases outside the gene matches. CDR1 is SGHRS and CDR2 is YFSETQ in the germline V gene.

J is TRBJ2-1 and V is TRBV7-6; the D is unclear. Trimming took 0 bases from V and 6 from J, leaving 15 bases between them. Germline V gives CDR1 SGHVS, CDR2 FNYEAQ. The CDR3 has 16 residues. The CDR3 coding sequence is TGTGCCAGCAGCTTAGCGAGAGCCTCACCTAGCAATGAGCAGTTCTTC. This gives the protein CASSLARASPSNEQFF.

The chain carries TRBV4-3 and TRBJ1-1; 9 bases align to TRBD1. This CDR3 comprises 15 residues. Looked up from germline, CDR1 is LGHNA and CDR2 is YSLEER. V shed 3 bases, J shed 1 base, and the junction held 3 bases outside the gene matches. The CDR3 sequence: CASSHRTGANTEAFF. As DNA, the CDR3 is TGCGCCAGCAGCCATAGGACAGGGGCGAACACTGAAGCTTTCTTT.

This CDR3 is CASSQEGTGGDEQYF. For the CDR3, the DNA is TGTGCCAGCAGCCAAGAGGGAACAGGGGGCGACGAGCAGTACTTC. J is TRBJ2-7 and V is TRBV3-1 (or the pseudogene TRBV3-2), with 9 bases fitting TRBD1. Germline CDR1 LGHDT, CDR2 YNNKEL (reference sequence). The CDR3 sequence is 15 residues long. The trim removed 0 bases at V and 5 bases at J, leaving 5 bases unmatched.

This chain joins TRBV6-5 and TRBJ1-5, with 10 bases that match TRBD1. The V gene's germline CDR1 is MNHEY and CDR2 SVGAGI. Trimming at V came to 6 bases and at J to 3 bases, leaving 5 bases not matched to a gene. The CDR3 loop spans 15 amino acids. The CDR3 reads CASSQDRGNNQPQHF. CDR3 nucleotides: TGTGCCAGCAGCCAGGACAGGGGGAACAATCAGCCCCAGCATTTT.

This chain uses TRBV7-9 with TRBJ1-4, with D uncertain. V was pared by 1 base and J by 7 bases, with 13 bases between. CDR3 size: 15 residues. Per the germline V gene, CDR1 is SEHNR and CDR2 is FQNEAQ (reference sequence). This CDR3 is CASSLDPGSGEKLFF. The DNA for the CDR3 is TGTGCCAGCAGCTTAGATCCGGGCAGCGGTGAAAAACTGTTTTTT.

The V gene is TRBV5-5, the J gene TRBJ1-6, with D possibly matching TRBD1 (5 bases). The CDR3 totals 15 residues. Per germline, CDR1 SGHKS and CDR2 YYEKEE (reference sequence). V was trimmed by 0 bases and J by 7 bases, leaving 11 bases between them. In nucleotides, the CDR3 is TGTGCCAGCAGCTTGGAAGGGGTGGGGAATTCACCCCTCCACTTT. Amino acids: CASSLEGVGNSPLHF. The full variable domain, in which reference TRBV5-5 and TRBJ1-6 provide the parts outside the CDR3, is DAGVTQSPTHLIKTRGQQVTLRCSPISGHKSVSWYQQVLGQGPQFIFQYYEKEERGRGNFPDRFSARQFPNYSSELNVNALLLGDSALYLCASSLEGVGNSPLHFGNGTRLTVT.

The chain combines TRBV1 with TRBJ2-1; the D call in the table, TRBD2, was not verified against the DNA. TRBV1 has pseudogene status. The CDR3 loop spans 16 amino acids. This CDR3 is CTSSQEPPGGYNEQFF. The DNA for the CDR3 is TGCACCAGCAGCCAAGAGCCGCCCGGAGGTTACAATGAGCAGTTCTTC.

CDR3 amino acids: CASSLDLTAGSHNEQFF. CDR3 DNA sequence: TGTGCCAGCAGCTTGGATCTAACGGCGGGGTCCCACAATGAGCAGTTCTTC. The chain couples TRBV5-4 to TRBJ2-1; a weak D match, TRBD2 (6 bases). Germline V gives CDR1 SGHNT, CDR2 YYREEE (reference sequence). V lost 0 bases, J lost 5 bases, and 18 bases lay in between. The CDR3 spans 17 residues.

This chain joins TRBV12-5 and TRBJ1-1, with 7 bases lining up with TRBD1. This CDR3 comprises 15 residues. Trimming removed 0 bases from V and 5 bases from J; junction bases left unmatched: 6. CDR1 LGHNT and CDR2 FRNRAP come from the germline V gene. Written as DNA, the CDR3 is TGTGCTAGTGGTTTGGTAATACAGGGGCGAACTGAAGCTTTCTTT. Protein: CASGLVIQGRTEAFF.

The chain is built from TRBV7-2 and TRBJ2-1, with 9 bases that match TRBD2. The length of the CDR3 is 17 residues. The germline gives CDR1 SGHTA, CDR2 FQGNSA. The J segment lost 2 bases and the V segment lost 1 base, leaving 6 bases of the junction unmatched. The CDR3 loop reads CASSLGETSGAYNEQFF. The CDR3 region has the DNA TGTGCCAGCAGCTTAGGGGAGACTAGCGGAGCCTACAATGAGCAGTTCTTC.

This clone appeared once. The same CDR3 can be traced to other DNA sequences in this sample. V is TRBV28 and J is TRBJ1-6; no clear D. Germline V gives CDR1 MDHEN, CDR2 SYDVKM. Trimming stripped 5 bases from V and 5 bases from J, with 4 bases between. CDR3 length: 12 amino acids. The DNA of the CDR3 is TGTGCCAGCAGTCTAAATAATTCACCCCTCCACTTT. Encoded protein: CASSLNNSPLHF.

The chain joins TRBV5-1 to TRBJ2-3; D possibly corresponds to TRBD1 (5 bases). Trimming shortened V by 2 bases and J by 5 bases, and 12 bases separated the two germline ends. Per the germline V gene, CDR1 is SGHRS and CDR2 is YFSETQ. This CDR3 is 14 amino acids long. The CDR3 loop is CASSFVTVGDTQYF. The CDR3 nucleotides read TGCGCCAGCAGCTTTGTGACAGTTGGAGATACGCAGTATTTT. The full variable domain, in which reference TRBV5-1 and TRBJ2-3 provide the parts outside the CDR3, is KAGVTQTPRYLIKTRGQQVTLSCSPISGHRSVSWYQQTPGQGLQFLFEYFSETQRNKGNFPGRFSGRQFSNSRSEMNVSTLELGDSALYLCASSFVTVGDTQYFGPGTRLTVL.

The CDR3 nucleotides are TGTGCCAGCACCCCGGACTCGAGTTCCTACGAGCAGTACTTC. It is translated as CASTPDSSSYEQYF. This chain links TRBV11-1 with TRBJ2-7; the D gene is possibly TRBD2 (5 bases). The length of the CDR3 is 14 residues. Germline loops: CDR1 SGHAT, CDR2 FQDESV (reference sequence). V lost 7 bases, J lost 1 base, and 14 bases lay in between. The whole variable domain, filled in from reference TRBV11-1 and TRBJ2-7, reads EAEVAQSPRYKITEKSQAVAFWCDPISGHATLYWYRQILGQGPELLVQFQDESVVDDSQLPKDRFSAERLKGVDSTLKIQPAELGDSAMYLCASTPDSSSYEQYFGPGTRLTVT.

V gene TRBV19 combines with J gene TRBJ2-7; D is perhaps TRBD2 (6 bases). Germline V gene lookup returns CDR1 LNHDA and CDR2 SQIVND (reference sequence). V shed 6 bases and J shed 5 bases, with 14 bases lying between them. The CDR3 loop spans 13 amino acids. The DNA of the CDR3 is TGTGCCAGTAGGAGGGGTGGAGGGAACGAGCAGTACTTC. Its translation is CASRRGGGNEQYF.

This chain uses TRBV30 with TRBJ1-5; a weak D match, TRBD1 (5 bases). This CDR3 has 15 residues. Germline lookup yields CDR1 GTSNPN and CDR2 SVGIG (reference sequence). With 2 bases removed from V and 0 bases from J, the gap between germline ends came to 11 bases. The CDR3 nucleotides are TGTGCCTGGAGTCCCCTTCAGGGTAGCAATCAGCCCCAGCATTTT. Its translation: CAWSPLQGSNQPQHF.